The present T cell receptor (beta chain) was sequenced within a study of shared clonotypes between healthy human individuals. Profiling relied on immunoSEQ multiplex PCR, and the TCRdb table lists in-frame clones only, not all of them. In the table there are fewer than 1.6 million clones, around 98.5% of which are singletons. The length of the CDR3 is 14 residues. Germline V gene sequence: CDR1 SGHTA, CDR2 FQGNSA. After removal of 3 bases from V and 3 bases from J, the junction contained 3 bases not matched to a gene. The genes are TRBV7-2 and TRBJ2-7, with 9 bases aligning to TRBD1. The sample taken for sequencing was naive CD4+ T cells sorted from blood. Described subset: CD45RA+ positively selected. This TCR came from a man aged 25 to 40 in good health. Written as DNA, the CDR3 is TGTGCCAGCAGCTTGAGGACAGGGGACTACGAGCAGTACTTC. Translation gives CASSLRTGDYEQYF.